Detailed here is one TCR beta chain. What it recognizes is unknown. This record comes from a study of T cell repertoires in cytomegalovirus infection. CDR3 length: 12 amino acids. V was clipped by 5 bases and J by 11 bases, with 13 bases between them. Germline loops: CDR1 DFQATT, CDR2 SNEGSKA (reference sequence). TCRdb called the reads again in MiXCR, with one record for every CDR3 protein. The sample includes some 700,000 distinct CDR3 sequences, roughly a third of them seen just once. The sample here was cultured PBMCs, taken from culture after CMV antigen stimulation. V gene TRBV20-1 combines with J gene TRBJ1-6; D gene uncertain. The source of this sequence is a human donor in good health (CMV status not recorded). Some clones in this sample may be carry-over from other donors' samples. The DNA of the CDR3 is TGCAGTGCTGGGTCGCCCGGGGCACCCCTCCACTTT. It is translated as CSAGSPGAPLHF.